This T cell receptor (beta chain) originates from a study of early T cells in non-severe SARS-CoV-2 infection. CDR3 length: 11 amino acids. Trimming took 3 bases from V and 5 from J, leaving 3 bases between them. This clonotype was found many times. TCRdb re-called the 5' RACE reads through MiXCR, storing one row per CDR3 protein. Among tens of thousands of distinct CDR3 sequences, approximately 5.6% were seen once, and the ten largest hold approximately 3.5%. The chain joins TRBV12-3 or TRBV12-4 to TRBJ2-3; D call uncertain. Sequenced input: whole blood. The TCR sequence derives from an adult who was a healthcare worker with PCR-confirmed SARS-CoV-2 infection or an uninfected control (not recorded which). CDR3 loop: CASSFIDTQYF. In DNA form, the CDR3 reads TGTGCCAGCAGTTTTATAGATACGCAGTATTTT.